This T cell receptor beta chain was captured by sequencing in a study of T cell responses to AZD1222 COVID-19 vaccine. The CDR3 covers 15 residues. Trimming pared 2 bases from V and 3 bases from J, leaving 12 bases between. CDR1 is LNHNV, CDR2 YYDKDF, per germline (reference sequence). The table came from immunoSEQ multiplex PCR; TCRdb's copy has only in-frame clones and leaves some out. The sample has some 140,000 clones, approximately 85% seen once. Study-wide results and limits: Two AZD1222 doses significantly raised spike-specific TCR breadth and depth over controls. Regions 160-218 and 743-854 held dominance among vaccine-associated CD4 TCRs, which spanned spike. Repertoire collection took place solely once the T cell response had peaked.

Details on this clone: What it binds is unknown.

This chain uses TRBV15 with TRBJ2-3; a weak D match, TRBD2 (5 bases). The clonotype originates from an adult who received the MenACWY meningococcal vaccine as a control. Material: peripheral blood, obtained 28 days after the second dose of the MenACWY control vaccine. The CDR3: CATSRLRESTDTQYF. The CDR3 DNA reads as TGTGCCACCAGCAGATTGAGGGAGTCTACAGATACGCAGTATTTT.